This T cell receptor (beta chain) was recorded in a study of early stage breast cancer tumors. Whole-study context: Of around 15 invasive breast tumors, about 12 were hormone receptor-positive, HER2-negative. Average read coverage per sample was roughly 9.7-fold.

Concerning this clone: Its specificity is unknown.

V shed 3 bases, J shed 2 bases, and the junction held 1 base outside the gene matches. CDR3 length equals 14 residues. CDR1 and CDR2 from the germline V gene are SGHTA and FQGNSA. Some clones are missing from TCRdb's copy, which holds only in-frame ones; the method was immunoSEQ multiplex PCR. The sample lists some 14,000 clones; 79% were seen once. Study conclusions and caveats: Enriched TCRB sequences shared across patients were mostly commonly generated sequences.

This receptor was identified in a person aged 45-65 years with breast cancer. Sequences were obtained from normal breast tissue next to the tumor. The chain carries TRBV7-2 and TRBJ2-3; TRBD2 aligns across 8 bases. The CDR3 nucleotides read TGTGCCAGCAGCTTTAGCGGGATCACAGATACGCAGTATTTT. Protein product: CASSFSGITDTQYF.